This T cell receptor (beta chain) is from a study of blood T cell repertoires in COVID-19. In the study overall: Sources were T cells, B-cell-depleted T cells, or PBMCs; the material itself was cDNA or gDNA.

Per the original data handling: Scientists estimated how many nucleated cells there were by amplifying reference gene primers. Measured with immunoSEQ multiplex PCR; TCRdb has only the in-frame clones, and not every one. D and trimming were read from the DNA, whereas the V and J calls and clone size are those reported in that table. The sample has about 370,000 clones; roughly 90% are singletons. The Seattle patients joined while their infection was active and were tracked longitudinally afterward. This CDR3 has 17 residues. Germline V gene sequence: CDR1 MDHEN, CDR2 SYDVKM. The V and J ends lost 7 bases and 0 bases, in that order; junction bases with no gene match: 11.

The rearrangement links TRBV28 to TRBJ1-1; TRBD1 matches at 10 bases. This TCR came from a woman younger than 45 with COVID-19, enrolled during active disease. Sequenced material: peripheral blood. The CDR3 coding sequence is TGTGCCAGCACTCACCGGGACAGGGGATTAATGAACACTGAAGCTTTCTTT. Protein sequence: CASTHRDRGLMNTEAFF.